These 18 T cell receptor beta chains were sequenced from one sample in a study of T-cell memory formation after mild COVID-19 (TCRdb year 2021). The receptor library was made with 5' RACE. Sequenced using an Illumina NovaSeq 6000. In TCRdb, the public reads were trimmed at Q25 with fastp and aligned with MiXCR, with productive beta chains retained. Rows with one shared CDR3 protein collapse into an entry with the most common genes and DNA. For this sample the table gives more than 350,000 distinct CDR3 sequences, of which over 20% were detected only once. Jointly, the top ten make up 12% of the sample. The sequenced sample consisted of PBMCs or a T cell subset sorted from them (not recorded which). These receptors were collected from an adult woman who had mild COVID-19 (a few samples of this study predate the infection). The sample titles of this study are shuffled in the database, so cell type and time point are left out; the donor was told from shared clones.

This clonotype was seen ten or more times. CDR3 DNA: TGTGCCTGGAGTGTACTAACGGATAATTCACCCCTCCACTTT. This codes for CAWSVLTDNSPLHF. J is TRBJ1-6 and V is TRBV30; D ambiguous. V was trimmed by 0 bases and J by 5 bases, leaving 8 bases between them. Germline-derived CDR1 and CDR2 are GTSNPN and SVGIG (reference sequence). The CDR3 runs 14 residues.

The table lists this clonotype with a few counts. This chain uses TRBV7-8 with TRBJ1-2; 9 nucleotides line up with TRBD1. The V segment lost 4 bases and the J segment 4 bases; nucleotides outside the gene matches: 7. The V gene's germline CDR1 is SGHVS and CDR2 FQNEAQ. The CDR3 is 15 amino acids. The CDR3 is CASSSSGTGSYGYTF. Here the CDR3 DNA reads TGTGCCAGCAGCTCATCCGGGACAGGGAGCTATGGCTACACCTTC.

The gene calls are TRBV11-2 and TRBJ2-1, with D perhaps TRBD2 (6 bases). Trimming shortened V by 5 bases and J by 3 bases, and 14 bases separated the two germline ends. Looked up from germline, CDR1 is SGHAT and CDR2 is FQNNGV. The length of the CDR3 is 15 residues. The CDR3 DNA reads as TGTGCCAGCAGCCTTAGCGGTTCCCACTACAATGAGCAGTTCTTC. Its translation is CASSLSGSHYNEQFF.

The V and J genes are TRBV12-3 or TRBV12-4 and TRBJ2-5, with a possible D match to TRBD2 (7 bases). V was cut by 3 bases and J by 8 bases, with 16 bases left in between. The CDR3 runs 14 residues. The CDR3 spells CASSLGGPDETQYF. The DNA for the CDR3 is TGTGCCAGCAGTTTGGGGGGGCCCGACGAAACCCAGTACTTC.

The chain is built from TRBV9 and TRBJ1-1; 9 positions match TRBD1. CDR3 length: 15 amino acids. With V trimmed by 4 bases and J by 5 bases, 9 bases remained unmatched. Looked up from germline, CDR1 is SGDLS and CDR2 is YYNGEE. CDR3 in DNA: TGTGCCAGCAGCACAGGGGGCCAAGTCGGGACTGAAGCTTTCTTT. It encodes CASSTGGQVGTEAFF.

This clonotype was seen only a few times. The rearrangement uses TRBV28 and TRBJ1-1; D is unresolved. V was trimmed by 6 bases and J by 4 bases, leaving 12 bases between them. CDR1 is MDHEN and CDR2 is SYDVKM in the germline V gene. The CDR3 totals 13 residues. The CDR3 DNA is TGTGCCAGCAGGTCCGGGTGGGGCACTGAAGCTTTCTTT. Translated, it gives CASRSGWGTEAFF.

This clonotype was counted between two and nine times. This chain connects TRBV3-1 to TRBJ2-4; TRBD2 is a possible D gene (5 bases). The length of the CDR3 is 15 residues. The germline V and J ends were trimmed by 1 base and 0 bases, with 7 bases remaining between them. Germline CDR1 is LGHDT and CDR2 is YNNKEL (reference sequence). The CDR3 protein is CASSQGGLAKNIQYF. In DNA form, the CDR3 reads TGTGCCAGCAGCCAAGGAGGACTAGCCAAAAACATTCAGTACTTC.

This clonotype was counted a few times. The rearrangement uses TRBV10-3 and TRBJ2-5; 7 bases agree with TRBD1. The CDR3 has 12 residues. Trimming at V came to 11 bases and at J to 5 bases, leaving 8 bases not matched to a gene. Germline V gene data show CDR1 as ENHRY and CDR2 as SYGVKD. CDR3 sequence reads: CASRQGWETQYF. The CDR3 bases are TGTGCCTCAAGACAGGGTTGGGAGACCCAGTACTTC.

The V gene is TRBV7-3, the J gene TRBJ1-1, with D unclear. Trimming removed 5 bases at V and 1 base at J, with 14 bases between. Germline V gene lookup returns CDR1 SGHTA and CDR2 FQGTGA. The CDR3 sequence is 15 residues long. This chain's CDR3 is CASSLSSGQNTEAFF. In nucleotides, the CDR3 is TGTGCCAGCAGCCTATCATCCGGGCAGAACACTGAAGCTTTCTTT.

V gene TRBV5-1 combines with J gene TRBJ2-1; D not certain. The CDR3 has 11 residues. Between the trimmed V and J ends, which lost 7 bases and 6 bases, there was a span of 8 bases. The germline gives CDR1 SGHRS, CDR2 YFSETQ. CDR3 region: CASGITNEQFF. CDR3 DNA sequence: TGCGCCAGCGGGATAACCAATGAGCAGTTCTTC.

This clonotype was seen just once. DNA for the CDR3: TGTGCCAGTAGTTGGGGCACGGGGACTAAAGAGCAGTACTTC. Protein product: CASSWGTGTKEQYF. The chain joins TRBV19 to TRBJ2-7, with 7 bases aligning to TRBD2. The CDR3 has 14 residues. Trimming at V came to 5 bases and at J to 7 bases, leaving 11 bases not matched to a gene. Per the germline V gene, CDR1 is LNHDA and CDR2 is SQIVND (reference sequence).

This clonotype showed up just a few times. The CDR3 spells CASSIAGAAQPQHF. DNA of the CDR3: TGTGCCAGTAGTATAGCGGGAGCGGCTCAGCCCCAGCATTTT. The J gene is TRBJ1-5, the V gene TRBV19; no definite D call. Trimming took 1 base from V and 6 from J, leaving 10 bases between them. Germline V CDR1 and CDR2: LNHDA, SQIVND (reference sequence). The CDR3 extends over 14 amino acids.

This sequence joins TRBV2 and TRBJ1-1; D unclear. CDR1 is SNHLY and CDR2 is FYNNEI in the germline V gene. The CDR3 extends over 15 amino acids. Trimming removed 5 bases from V and 1 base from J, with 14 bases in between. CDR3 DNA sequence: TGTGCCAGCAGTTCGACTTGGGGATCGAACACTGAAGCTTTCTTT. Translation gives CASSSTWGSNTEAFF. Supplemented by reference TRBV2 and TRBJ1-1, the full variable domain reads EPEVTQTPSHQVTQMGQEVILRCVPISNHLYFYWYRQILGQKVEFLVSFYNNEISEKSEIFDDQFSVERPDGSNFTLKIRSTKLEDSAMYFCASSSTWGSNTEAFFGQGTRLTVV.

This clonotype was observed a handful of times. The V gene is TRBV20-1, the J gene TRBJ1-2; 9 bases match TRBD1. This CDR3 region has 16 residues. The V segment lost 5 bases and the J segment 5 bases; nucleotides outside the gene matches: 15. Germline V gene lookup returns CDR1 DFQATT and CDR2 SNEGSKA (reference sequence). The CDR3 coding sequence is TGCAGTGCTTCTCCCGGCCCGGGACAGGGTTCTTATGGCTACACCTTC. This encodes CSASPGPGQGSYGYTF.

The chain carries TRBV28 and TRBJ1-1; the D is unclear. Germline loops: CDR1 MDHEN, CDR2 SYDVKM. The CDR3 is made up of 9 amino acids. V dropped 8 bases and J dropped 7 bases, with 5 bases sitting between them. The CDR3 coding sequence is TGTGCCAGCGGTTATGAAGCTTTCTTT. Protein: CASGYEAFF.

This clonotype showed up just a few times. Here the CDR3 reads CASSQGTGLNTEAFF. For the CDR3, the DNA is TGCGCCAGCAGCCAGGGGACAGGACTGAACACTGAAGCTTTCTTT. The genes are TRBV4-1 and TRBJ1-1; TRBD1 aligns across 8 bases. CDR1 and CDR2 (germline): MGHRA, YSYEKL. V trimming: 3 bases; J trimming: 0 bases; junction bases outside the gene matches: 3. CDR3 length: 15 amino acids.

As DNA, the CDR3 is TGTGCCACCAGTGATTTGAACAGGCCCTACGAGCAGTACTTC. It codes for CATSDLNRPYEQYF. This chain links TRBV24-1 with TRBJ2-7; D possibly corresponds to TRBD1 (5 bases). CDR3 length: 14 residues. In germline, CDR1 is KGHDR, CDR2 SFDVKD. V dropped 0 bases and J dropped 2 bases, with 7 bases sitting between them.

The chain is built from TRBV7-8 and TRBJ1-1; D is unclear. The CDR3 spans 16 residues. Germline CDR1 and CDR2: SGHVS and FQNEAQ. V shed 5 bases and J shed 0 bases, with 16 bases lying between them. The CDR3 coding sequence is TGTGCCAGCAGCCCATTTACTGACCTCATGAACACTGAAGCTTTCTTT. Its protein is CASSPFTDLMNTEAFF.